One sample yielded the 2 T cell receptor beta chains listed below, sequenced in a study of graft-versus-host responses after intestinal transplantation. These receptors' antigens are unknown. Assay used: immunoSEQ multiplex PCR; TCRdb lists only in-frame clones, some missing. The repertoire holds around 100,000 clones, 90% to 95% seen once, with around 1.2% in the top ten. Sequencing used unstimulated CD8+ T cells sorted from spleen or lymph node cells, obtained before transplant. The receptors derive from a human donor who was the organ donor for an intestinal transplant.

For the CDR3, the DNA is TGTGCCAGCAGAGGGACAGGTGCCAGCTACGAGCAGTACTTC. Its translation is CASRGTGASYEQYF. J is TRBJ2-7 and V is TRBV6-6; TRBD1 agrees at 8 bases. V trimming: 6 bases; J trimming: 3 bases; junction bases outside the gene matches: 7. The CDR3 has 14 amino acids. Germline assignment: CDR1 MNHNY and CDR2 SVGAGI (reference sequence).

This clone appeared once. This chain links TRBV19 with TRBJ2-1; 14 nucleotides line up with TRBD2. V lost 5 bases to trimming and J lost 1 base; unmatched junction nucleotides: 19. The CDR3 sequence is 22 residues long. Germline V gene data show CDR1 as LNHDA and CDR2 as SQIVND (reference sequence). CDR3 sequence reads: CASSPYDLVGTSGRQSYNEQFF. As DNA, the CDR3 is TGTGCCAGTAGTCCGTACGATTTGGTCGGGACTAGCGGGAGACAATCCTACAATGAGCAGTTCTTC.